The sample holds many counts of the clone carrying this T cell receptor (beta chain). Its antigen is unknown. This sample was taken from a study of post-analysis software for immune sequencing data. Study-wide background: Recorded subtypes: relapsing-remitting, secondary progressive, progressive-relapsing; some patients unannotated.

Researchers reported that TCR beta cDNA libraries carried unique molecular identifiers. Starting from approximately 0.95 to 9.8 million T cells, the study yielded roughly 0.5 million cDNA molecules. MiXCR, run by TCRdb on the PCR reads, gives a single entry per CDR3 protein. The profile shows 400,000 to 500,000 distinct CDR3 sequences, approximately 38% of them singletons. The study, taken as a whole, reports: Multiple sclerosis patients showed significantly lower normalized Chao1 diversity than controls did. With F measure, samples from one preparation batch clustered together strongly.

The TCR comes from a girl under 10 years old with multiple sclerosis. Sequenced input: blood.

This chain's CDR3 is CSVKKGSGNNEQFF. The CDR3 DNA follows: TGCAGCGTTAAAAAGGGGAGCGGGAACAATGAGCAGTTCTTC. The rearrangement links TRBV29-1 to TRBJ2-1; 7 positions agree with TRBD2. V was clipped by 5 bases and J by 5 bases; unmatched bases: 9. The CDR3 sequence is 14 residues long. Germline CDR1 is SQVTM and CDR2 is ANQGSEA.